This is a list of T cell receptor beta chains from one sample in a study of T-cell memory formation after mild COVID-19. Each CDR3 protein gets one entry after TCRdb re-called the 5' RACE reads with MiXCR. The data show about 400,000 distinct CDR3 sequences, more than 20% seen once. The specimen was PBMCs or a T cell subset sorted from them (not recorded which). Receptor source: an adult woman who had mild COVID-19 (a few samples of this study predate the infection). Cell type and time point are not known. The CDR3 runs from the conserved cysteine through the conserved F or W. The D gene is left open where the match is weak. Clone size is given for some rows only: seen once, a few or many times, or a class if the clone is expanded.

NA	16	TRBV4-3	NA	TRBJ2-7	CASSQDYNSGSYEQYF	TGCGCCAGCAGCCAAGATTATAACTCCGGGTCCTACGAGCAGTACTTC
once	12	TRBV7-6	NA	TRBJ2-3	CASSSDGNTQYF	TGTGCCAGCAGCTCGGACGGGAATACGCAGTATTTT
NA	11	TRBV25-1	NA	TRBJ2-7	CASSVVHEQYF	TGTGCCAGCAGTGTGGTCCACGAGCAGTACTTC
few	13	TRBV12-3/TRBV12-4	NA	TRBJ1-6	CASSLALGSPLHF	TGTGCCAGCAGTTTAGCGCTGGGGTCACCCCTCCACTTT
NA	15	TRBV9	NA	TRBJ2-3	CASSVDPGVTDTQYF	TGTGCCAGCAGCGTAGATCCAGGGGTCACAGATACGCAGTATTTT
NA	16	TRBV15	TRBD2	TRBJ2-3	CATSSRLAGATDTQYF	TGTGCCACCAGCAGTCGACTAGCGGGGGCCACAGATACGCAGTATTTT
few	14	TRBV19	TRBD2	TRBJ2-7	CASSPGRELDEQYF	TGTGCCAGTAGTCCGGGGCGGGAGTTAGACGAGCAGTACTTC
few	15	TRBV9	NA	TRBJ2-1	CASSVEPNPYNEQFF	TGTGCCAGCAGCGTAGAACCTAACCCGTACAATGAGCAGTTCTTC
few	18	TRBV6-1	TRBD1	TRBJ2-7	CASSDPRTGGSLTYEQYF	TGTGCCAGCAGTGACCCCCGGACAGGGGGATCCCTAACCTACGAGCAGTACTTC
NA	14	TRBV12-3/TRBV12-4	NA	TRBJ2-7	CASSLRRPAHEQYF	TGTGCCAGCAGTTTAAGGAGGCCAGCCCACGAGCAGTACTTC
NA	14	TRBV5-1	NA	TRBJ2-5	CASSLGTESETQYF	TGCGCCAGCAGCTTGGGGACAGAGTCGGAGACCCAGTACTTC
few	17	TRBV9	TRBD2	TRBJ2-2	CASSVEIGQGGTGELFF	TGTGCCAGCAGCGTAGAGATTGGGCAGGGAGGGACCGGGGAGCTGTTTTTT
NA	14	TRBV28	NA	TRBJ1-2	CASSLGGRGYGYTF	TGTGCCAGCAGTTTAGGGGGGCGCGGCTATGGCTACACCTTC
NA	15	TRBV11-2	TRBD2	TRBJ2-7	CASSSYSGGPYEQYF	TGTGCCAGCAGCTCCTATAGCGGGGGGCCCTACGAGCAGTACTTC
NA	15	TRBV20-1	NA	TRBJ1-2	CSARDNKGKGYGYTF	TGCAGTGCTAGAGATAACAAGGGGAAGGGCTATGGCTACACCTTC
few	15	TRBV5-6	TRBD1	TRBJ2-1	CASSSTDRGSYEQFF	TGTGCCAGCAGCTCAACAGACAGGGGGAGCTATGAGCAGTTCTTC
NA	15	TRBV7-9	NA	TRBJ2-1	CASSLPGRKRNEQFF	TGTGCCAGCAGCCTTCCGGGACGAAAGAGAAATGAGCAGTTCTTC
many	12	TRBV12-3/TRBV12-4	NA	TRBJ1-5	CASSSQVQPQHF	TGTGCCAGCAGTTCTCAGGTACAGCCCCAGCATTTT